This is a list of T cell receptor beta chains from one sample in a study of technical replicates of blood from several donors. Sequencing used immunoSEQ multiplex PCR; TCRdb keeps in-frame clones, though not all of them. The data show roughly 93,000 clones, with 95% seen just once and over 0.2% held by the top ten. The sample taken for sequencing was T cells isolated from PBMCs. These receptors originate from a human donor in good health. Both conserved end residues are part of each CDR3. The order of the fields is V gene, clone size, CDR3 length, D gene, J gene, CDR3 DNA, CDR3 protein. D genes are given only for firm matches. The size of a clone is reported for some rows only, either as once, few or many, or as a class for expanded clones.

TRBV4-1	NA	16	TRBD1	TRBJ2-3	TGCGCCAGCAGCCAGAGGGACAGGGGGTTATCAGATACGCAGTATTTT	CASSQRDRGLSDTQYF
TRBV5-1	NA	15	NA	TRBJ2-3	TGCGCCAGCAGCTTGGGGTACAGTGCAACAGATACGCAGTATTTT	CASSLGYSATDTQYF
TRBV4-1	NA	16	NA	TRBJ2-4	TGCGCCAGCAGCCAAGATAGACAGCTAGCCAAAAACATTCAGTACTTC	CASSQDRQLAKNIQYF
TRBV28	NA	18	NA	TRBJ2-6	TGTGCCAGCAGCCAAGGTCGTCAGTGGAGCTCTGGGGCCAACGTCCTGACTTTC	CASSQGRQWSSGANVLTF
TRBV7-6	NA	12	NA	TRBJ2-7	TGTGCCAGCGGAACTCGACCGGGCGAGCAGTACTTC	CASGTRPGEQYF
TRBV19	NA	14	NA	TRBJ1-5	TGTGCCAGTAGGAAGACCGGAGTAAATCAGCCCCAGCATTTT	CASRKTGVNQPQHF
TRBV7-9	NA	14	NA	TRBJ2-3	TGTGCCAGCAGCTTAAGACAGTCCACAGATACGCAGTATTTT	CASSLRQSTDTQYF
TRBV28	NA	18	NA	TRBJ1-2	TGTGCCAGCAGTACCCCCTCGGGGTTCGTAACCTCCATCTATGGCTACACCTTC	CASSTPSGFVTSIYGYTF
TRBV11-2	once	14	NA	TRBJ2-2	TGTGCCAGCAGCCAACAGGGATACACCGGGGAGCTGTTTTTT	CASSQQGYTGELFF
TRBV6-5	NA	13	NA	TRBJ2-2	TGTGCCAGCAGTTCAGGTCCCACCGGGGAGCTGTTTTTT	CASSSGPTGELFF
TRBV6-1	NA	14	NA	TRBJ2-7	TGTGCCAGCAGAGGAGGGGACAGCCCCTACGAGCAGTACTTC	CASRGGDSPYEQYF
TRBV30	NA	13	NA	TRBJ1-1	TGTGCCTGGAGTGCGGGGATTGGCACTGAAGCTTTCTTT	CAWSAGIGTEAFF
TRBV7-3	NA	14	NA	TRBJ2-3	TGTGCCAGCAGCTTAACTAGAGAGTCAGATACGCAGTATTTT	CASSLTRESDTQYF
TRBV11-3	NA	14	TRBD1	TRBJ2-1	TGTGCCAGCAGCCCTCGGGACAGCCACAATGAGCAGTTCTTC	CASSPRDSHNEQFF
TRBV6-1	NA	12	NA	TRBJ2-7	TGTGCCAGCAAGGGGCTGAGCTACGAGCAGTACTTC	CASKGLSYEQYF
TRBV16	once	19	TRBD1	TRBJ2-1	TGTGCCAGCAGCCAAAAGCAGGGGGACCTTGCTGGAGCTTACAATGAGCAGTTCTTC	CASSQKQGDLAGAYNEQFF
TRBV28	NA	14	NA	TRBJ1-2	TGTGCCAGCAGTTTTCTTGGGGGGACCTATGGCTACACCTTC	CASSFLGGTYGYTF
TRBV29-1	NA	14	NA	TRBJ1-5	TGCAGCGTTGGTTCGGGGTTGGGCAATCAGCCCCAGCATTTT	CSVGSGLGNQPQHF
TRBV18	NA	14	TRBD1	TRBJ1-1	TGTGCCAGCTCACCCCCGCGGGACAGGGATGAAGCTTTCTTT	CASSPPRDRDEAFF
TRBV29-1	NA	16	TRBD2	TRBJ2-1	TGCAGCGTCGATAGGACTAGCGGGGGGAACTACAATGAGCAGTTCTTC	CSVDRTSGGNYNEQFF
TRBV7-5	NA	17	NA	TRBJ2-1	TGTGTCAGAAGCTTAATCGGCGGCGGGAAGATCCACAATGAGCAGTTCTTC	CVRSLIGGGKIHNEQFF
TRBV2	NA	11	NA	TRBJ1-4	TGTGCCAGCCAGGGTGGTGAAAAACTGTTTTTT	CASQGGEKLFF
TRBV4-1	once	14	NA	TRBJ1-5	TGCGCCAGCAGGGGTCAGGGTCCCAATCAGCCCCAGCATTTT	CASRGQGPNQPQHF
TRBV5-1	NA	14	NA	TRBJ1-1	TGCGCCAGCAGCTTGGCCTTGGGGAGCACTGAAGCTTTCTTT	CASSLALGSTEAFF
TRBV15	NA	14	TRBD1	TRBJ2-7	TGTGCCACCAGCAGAGATCAGGGGGCTAGTTCGAAGTACTTC	CATSRDQGASSKYF
TRBV5-1	NA	14	TRBD2	TRBJ2-2	TGCGCCAGGTTACTAGCGGAGAACACCGGGGAGCTGTTTTTT	CARLLAENTGELFF
TRBV2	NA	15	NA	TRBJ1-5	TGTGCCAGCAGGCGGACTGTAGGTAGCAATCAGCCCCAGCATTTT	CASRRTVGSNQPQHF
TRBV27	NA	16	NA	TRBJ1-5	TGTGCCAGCAGTTCCACCCAGGGGAACGGCAATCAGCCCCAGCATTTT	CASSSTQGNGNQPQHF
TRBV7-7	NA	13	TRBD1	TRBJ1-4	TGTGCTAGCAGCTCGGGGACAGGGGAAAAACTGTTTTTT	CASSSGTGEKLFF
TRBV15	NA	16	NA	TRBJ1-3	TGTGCCACCAGCATGGGCGGGGAAGGTTCTGGAAACACCATATATTTT	CATSMGGEGSGNTIYF
TRBV29-1	NA	14	TRBD1	TRBJ1-2	TGCAGCGTTATCGGCAGGGGGGAAGACTATGGCTACACCTTC	CSVIGRGEDYGYTF
TRBV4-1	NA	11	NA	TRBJ1-1	TGCGCCAGTCGAGTCAACACTGAAGCTTTCTTT	CASRVNTEAFF
TRBV7-9	once	17	TRBD1	TRBJ2-2	TGTGCCAGCAGCTTAACGCGGGACAGGGGAGAGACCGGGGAGCTGTTTTTT	CASSLTRDRGETGELFF
TRBV11-2	once	19	NA	TRBJ2-7	TGTGCCAGCAGCGCCCGCAACCCGAGGACATTCTCGACCTCCTACGAGCAGTACTTC	CASSARNPRTFSTSYEQYF
TRBV18	NA	13	NA	TRBJ2-7	TGTGCCAGCTCACCATCGTCCCTCTACGAGCAGTACTTC	CASSPSSLYEQYF
TRBV10-1	NA	14	TRBD2	TRBJ2-7	TGCGCCAGCAGTAAACTAGCGGGGGACTACGAGCAGTACTTC	CASSKLAGDYEQYF
TRBV6-5	NA	15	NA	TRBJ2-2	TGTGCCAGCAGTTCCGTCCGGGATGTCACCGGGGAGCTGTTTTTT	CASSSVRDVTGELFF
TRBV19	NA	13	NA	TRBJ2-7	TGTGCCAGTAGTATTTCGCAGTCCTACGAGCAGTACTTC	CASSISQSYEQYF
TRBV28	NA	17	NA	TRBJ2-7	TGTGCCAGCACTGGCGGCGACGAGGGATGGAAGGTCTACGAGCAGTACTTC	CASTGGDEGWKVYEQYF